Listed below are T cell receptor beta chains from one sample, sequenced in a study of post-analysis software for immune sequencing data. In TCRdb, the PCR reads were re-called with MiXCR into one record per CDR3 protein. The table has approximately 400,000 distinct CDR3 sequences, around 33% seen once; the top ten hold 13%. Specimen: blood. The source of these receptors is a girl aged 5-17 years with multiple sclerosis. CDR3s include the opening cysteine and the closing phenylalanine or tryptophan. D genes are given only for firm matches. Part of the rows lack a size; the others show once, few, many or a class for expanded clones.

>TRBV7-8|TRBJ2-7|-|few
TGTGCCAGCAGCTTTGGGGTAAATAACGAGCAGTACTTC
CASSFGVNNEQYF
>TRBV9|TRBJ1-1|-|-
TGTGCCAGCAGCGTCCCAGGGGCTACTGAAGCTTTCTTT
CASSVPGATEAFF
>TRBV6-5|TRBJ1-2|TRBD1|-
TGTGCCAGCAGTCGGACAGGGGGGACTATTAACGAAGCTTACACCTTC
CASSRTGGTINEAYTF
>TRBV2|TRBJ2-1|TRBD2|-
TGTGCCAGCAGGGGGGATCGAGCGGGGGGGCCCAATGAGCAGTTCTTC
CASRGDRAGGPNEQFF
>TRBV20-1|TRBJ1-5|TRBD1|few
TGCAGTGCACGCCAGGGGGCGAACAATCAGCCCCAGCATTTT
CSARQGANNQPQHF
>TRBV7-6|TRBJ2-7|TRBD1|few
TGTGCCAGCAGCTATCGACAGGGTAGAACCTACGAGCAGTACTTC
CASSYRQGRTYEQYF
>TRBV7-2|TRBJ1-5|TRBD1|few
TGTGCCAGCAGCTTTGGGACAGGGCTTTCGCCCCAGCATTTT
CASSFGTGLSPQHF
>TRBV20-1|TRBJ1-1|TRBD1|-
TGCAGTGCTGAGGACAGGGAATACACTGAAGCTTTCTTT
CSAEDREYTEAFF
>TRBV12-3/TRBV12-4|TRBJ2-3|-|-
TGTGCCAGCAGTTTAGCGCCAGGAGTGGGAAATACGCAGTATTTT
CASSLAPGVGNTQYF
>TRBV6-6|TRBJ1-4|TRBD1|few
TGTGCCAGCAGTAGAGGGGACAGGGGAGTGAATGAAAAACTGTTTTTT
CASSRGDRGVNEKLFF
>TRBV20-1|TRBJ1-6|-|few
TGCAGTGCTAAGGGACCTCCCATCTATCAGGCGGACCTCTATAATTCACCCCTCCACTTT
CSAKGPPIYQADLYNSPLHF
>TRBV7-2|TRBJ1-5|TRBD1|-
TGTGCCAGCAGCTTAGCCAAGGACAGGATAGGGCCAGGGCAGCCCCAGCATTTT
CASSLAKDRIGPGQPQHF
>TRBV5-1|TRBJ2-2|TRBD1|few
TGCGCCAGCAGGGCGAGAGGGGGCGCCTACACCGGGGAGCTGTTTTTT
CASRARGGAYTGELFF
>TRBV6-5|TRBJ1-1|-|few
TGTGCCAGCAGTTTCGACGGTTGGACTGAAGCTTTCTTT
CASSFDGWTEAFF
>TRBV5-1|TRBJ1-2|-|many
TGCGCCAGCAGCTTGGCCGCGGGGCCTGGCTACACCTTC
CASSLAAGPGYTF
>TRBV6-5|TRBJ2-5|-|few
TGTGCCAGCAGTTACTCAGCCGGGGATCAAGAGACCCAGTACTTC
CASSYSAGDQETQYF
>TRBV7-2|TRBJ1-2|TRBD1|once
TGTGCCAGCAGCCACAGGGGGTTTAACTATGGCTACACCTTC
CASSHRGFNYGYTF
>TRBV2|TRBJ2-1|-|-
TGTGCCAGCCTTATGAGGGGGGGCTCCTACAATGAGCAGTTCTTC
CASLMRGGSYNEQFF
>TRBV20-1|TRBJ2-7|-|-
TGCAGTGCCGAGATGAAGTGGCAAGAAGCCTACGAGCAGTACTTC
CSAEMKWQEAYEQYF
>TRBV6-1|TRBJ1-2|TRBD1|once
TGTGCCAGCGGGACAGCTTATGGCTACACCTTC
CASGTAYGYTF
>TRBV9|TRBJ2-3|-|-
TGTGCCAGCAGCGTAGAGGCCTACTCTAACACAGATACGCAGTATTTT
CASSVEAYSNTDTQYF
>TRBV6-5|TRBJ2-5|-|-
TGTGCCAGCAACCCCGGACGCCCGGGAGAGGAGACCCAGTACTTC
CASNPGRPGEETQYF
>TRBV4-1|TRBJ1-5|-|few
TGCGCCAGCAGCCAAGTTGTACCAGGGCAGCCCCAGCATTTT
CASSQVVPGQPQHF
>TRBV12-3/TRBV12-4|TRBJ2-7|-|-
TGTGCCAGCACCATCGGAAAGGGGGCCTACGAGCAGTACTTC
CASTIGKGAYEQYF
>TRBV20-1|TRBJ2-3|-|once
TGCAGTGCTAGAGGGGGCTATACGCAGTATTTT
CSARGGYTQYF
>TRBV21-1|TRBJ1-2|-|few
TGTGCCAGCAGCCTCCGAGAGGGGGCCGGCTATGGCTACACCTTC
CASSLREGAGYGYTF
>TRBV10-3|TRBJ1-2|-|-
TGTGCCATCAGTGAGGTGGGGCTCTATGGCTACACCTTC
CAISEVGLYGYTF
>TRBV11-2|TRBJ2-3|TRBD1|few
TGTGCCAGCAGCCCCGGGACAGGGAGTTTCACAGATACGCAGTATTTT
CASSPGTGSFTDTQYF
>TRBV9|TRBJ2-3|TRBD2|few
TGTGCCAGCAGCGAGGGGACTAGCGGGACAGATACGCAGTATTTT
CASSEGTSGTDTQYF
>TRBV12-3/TRBV12-4|TRBJ2-1|-|many
TGTGCCAGCAGTTTTTCAGCCAATGAGCAGTTCTTC
CASSFSANEQFF
>TRBV7-6|TRBJ2-7|TRBD2|few
TGTGCCAGCAGCTCCGGGGGACTAGCGTACGAGCAGTACTTC
CASSSGGLAYEQYF
>TRBV5-1|TRBJ2-7|TRBD2|-
TGCGCCAGCAGCGGCGGCAGCGGGGAGGTCGCCTACGAGCAGTACTTC
CASSGGSGEVAYEQYF
>TRBV4-3|TRBJ1-5|TRBD1|few
TGCGCCAGCAGCCAAGAGAGGACAGGGGACCAGCCCCAGCATTTT
CASSQERTGDQPQHF
>TRBV4-1|TRBJ2-1|TRBD2|few
TGCGCCAGCAGCCAACGCAGCGGGGATGAGCAGTTCTTC
CASSQRSGDEQFF